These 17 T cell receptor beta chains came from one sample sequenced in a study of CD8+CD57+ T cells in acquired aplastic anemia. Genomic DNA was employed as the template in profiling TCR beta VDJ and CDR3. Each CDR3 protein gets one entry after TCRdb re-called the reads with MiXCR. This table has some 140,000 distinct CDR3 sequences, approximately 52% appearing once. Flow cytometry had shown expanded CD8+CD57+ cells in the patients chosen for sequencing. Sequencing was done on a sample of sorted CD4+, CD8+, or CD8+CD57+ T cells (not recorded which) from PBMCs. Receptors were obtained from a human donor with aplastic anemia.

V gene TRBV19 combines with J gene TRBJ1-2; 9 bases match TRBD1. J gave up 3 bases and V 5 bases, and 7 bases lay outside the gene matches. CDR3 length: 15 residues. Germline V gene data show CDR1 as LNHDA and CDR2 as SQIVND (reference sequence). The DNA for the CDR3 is TGTGCCAGTAGTCCGGGACAGGGCTCCTACTATGGCTACACCTTC. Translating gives CASSPGQGSYYGYTF.

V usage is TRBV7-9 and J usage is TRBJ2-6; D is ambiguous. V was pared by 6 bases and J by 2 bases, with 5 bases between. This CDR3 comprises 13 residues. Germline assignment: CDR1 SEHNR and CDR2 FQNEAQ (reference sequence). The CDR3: CASSLTGANVLTF. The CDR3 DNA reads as TGTGCCAGCAGTCTAACTGGGGCCAACGTCCTGACTTTC.

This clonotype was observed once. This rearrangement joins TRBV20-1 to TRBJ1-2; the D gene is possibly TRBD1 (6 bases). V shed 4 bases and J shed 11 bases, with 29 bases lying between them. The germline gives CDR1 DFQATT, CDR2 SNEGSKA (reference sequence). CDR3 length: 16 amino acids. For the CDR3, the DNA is TGCAGTGCTATCAAAAGTTCCGGACAGCTCCCTAGAGGGTACACCTTC. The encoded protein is CSAIKSSGQLPRGYTF.

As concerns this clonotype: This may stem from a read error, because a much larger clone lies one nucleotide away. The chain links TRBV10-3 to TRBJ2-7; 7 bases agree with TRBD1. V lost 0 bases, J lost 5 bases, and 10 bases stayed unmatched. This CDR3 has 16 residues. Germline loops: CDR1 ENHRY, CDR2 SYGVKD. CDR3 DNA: TGTGCCATCAGTGAGTCCCCGACAGGGCTAGCCCACGAGCAGTACTTC. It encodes CAISESPTGLAHEQYF.

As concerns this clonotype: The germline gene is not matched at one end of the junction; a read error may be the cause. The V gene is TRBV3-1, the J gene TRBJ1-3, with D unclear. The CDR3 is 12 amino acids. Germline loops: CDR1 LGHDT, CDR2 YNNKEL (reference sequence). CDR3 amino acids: CASSTSGNPIYF. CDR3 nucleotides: TGTGCCAGTTCCACCTCTGGAAACCCCATATATTTT.

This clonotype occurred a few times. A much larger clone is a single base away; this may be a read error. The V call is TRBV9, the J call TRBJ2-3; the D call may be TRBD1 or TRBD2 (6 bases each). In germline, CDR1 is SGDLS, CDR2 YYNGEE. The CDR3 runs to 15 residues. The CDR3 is CAGSEVGGSTDTQYF. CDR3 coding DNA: TGTGCCGGCAGTGAGGTAGGGGGGAGCACAGATACGCAGTATTTT.

CDR3 nucleotide sequence: TGTGCCATCAGTGAGTCGGGACTGCCTAATTCACCCCTCCACTTT. Protein sequence: CAISESGLPNSPLHF. V gene TRBV10-3 combines with J gene TRBJ1-6; possible D gene TRBD1, 5 bases. The CDR3 has 15 residues. V was clipped by 0 bases and J by 6 bases, with 9 bases between them. Germline V gene sequence: CDR1 ENHRY, CDR2 SYGVKD.

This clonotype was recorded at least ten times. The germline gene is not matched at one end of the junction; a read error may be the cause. For the CDR3, the DNA is TGTGCCAGCAGCCAAGCGGCAGCCTCCGACGAGCAGTACTTC. Its protein product is CASSQAAASDEQYF. This sequence joins TRBV4-2 and TRBJ2-7; D unclear. The CDR3 covers 14 residues. The germline V gene encodes CDR1 LGHNA and CDR2 YNFKEQ.

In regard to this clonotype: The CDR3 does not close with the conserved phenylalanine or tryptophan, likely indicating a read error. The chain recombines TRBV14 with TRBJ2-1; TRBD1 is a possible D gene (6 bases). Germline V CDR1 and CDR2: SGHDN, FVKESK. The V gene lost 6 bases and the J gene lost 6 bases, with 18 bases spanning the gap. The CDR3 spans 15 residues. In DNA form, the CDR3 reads TGTGCCAGCAGGGGGACGGGACATGCCCGCAATGAGCAGTTCTCC. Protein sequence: CASRGTGHARNEQFS.

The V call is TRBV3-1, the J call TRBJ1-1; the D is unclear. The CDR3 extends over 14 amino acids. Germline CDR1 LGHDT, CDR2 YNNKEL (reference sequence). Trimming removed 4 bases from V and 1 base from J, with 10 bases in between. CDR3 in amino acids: CASSPSTRNTEAFF. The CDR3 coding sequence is TGTGCCAGCAGCCCATCAACCAGGAACACTGAAGCTTTCTTT. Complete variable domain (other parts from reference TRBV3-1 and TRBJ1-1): DTAVSQTPKYLVTQMGNDKSIKCEQNLGHDTMYWYKQDSKKFLKIMFSYNNKELIINETVPNRFSPKSPDKAHLNLHINSLELGDSAVYFCASSPSTRNTEAFFGQGTRLTVV.

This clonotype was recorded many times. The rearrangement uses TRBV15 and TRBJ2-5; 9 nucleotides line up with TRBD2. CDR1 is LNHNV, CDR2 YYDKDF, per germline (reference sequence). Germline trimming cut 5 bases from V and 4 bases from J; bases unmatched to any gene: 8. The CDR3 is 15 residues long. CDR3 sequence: CATSGGGAGGETQYF. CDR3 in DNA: TGTGCCACCAGCGGCGGGGGGGCCGGTGGAGAGACCCAGTACTTC. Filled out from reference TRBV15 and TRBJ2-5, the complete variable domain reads DAMVIQNPRYQVTQFGKPVTLSCSQTLNHNVMYWYQQKSSQAPKLLFHYYDKDFNNEADTPDNFQSRRPNTSFCFLDIRSPGLGDTAMYLCATSGGGAGGETQYFGPGTRLLVL.

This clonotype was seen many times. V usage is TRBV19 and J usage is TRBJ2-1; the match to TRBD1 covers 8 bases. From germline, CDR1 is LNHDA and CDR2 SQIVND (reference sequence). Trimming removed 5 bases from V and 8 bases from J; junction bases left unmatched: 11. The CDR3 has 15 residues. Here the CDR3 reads CASSPTGTGGDEQFF. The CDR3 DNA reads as TGTGCCAGTAGTCCCACCGGGACAGGAGGAGATGAGCAGTTCTTC. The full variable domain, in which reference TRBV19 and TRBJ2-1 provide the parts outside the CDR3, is DGGITQSPKYLFRKEGQNVTLSCEQNLNHDAMYWYRQDPGQGLRLIYYSQIVNDFQKGDIAEGYSVSREKKESFPLTVTSAQKNPTAFYLCASSPTGTGGDEQFFGPGTRLTVL.

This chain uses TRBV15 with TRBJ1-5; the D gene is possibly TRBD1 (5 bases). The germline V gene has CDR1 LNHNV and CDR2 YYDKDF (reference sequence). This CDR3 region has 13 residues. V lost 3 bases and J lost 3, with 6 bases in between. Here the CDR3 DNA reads TGTGCCACCAGCAGGGGGGACAATCAGCCCCAGCATTTT. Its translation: CATSRGDNQPQHF.

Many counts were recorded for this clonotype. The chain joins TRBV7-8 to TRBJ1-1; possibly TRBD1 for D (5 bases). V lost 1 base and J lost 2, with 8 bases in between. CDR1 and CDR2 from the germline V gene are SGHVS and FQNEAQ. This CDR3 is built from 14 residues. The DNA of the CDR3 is TGTGCCAGCAGCTTAGAGGGGCCTAACACTGAAGCTTTCTTT. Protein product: CASSLEGPNTEAFF.

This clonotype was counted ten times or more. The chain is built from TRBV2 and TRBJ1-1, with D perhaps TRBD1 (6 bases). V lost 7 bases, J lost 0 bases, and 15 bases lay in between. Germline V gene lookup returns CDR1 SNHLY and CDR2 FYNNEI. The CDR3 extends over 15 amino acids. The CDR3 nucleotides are TGTGCCAGCACTTACCCGGACAGTGTGAACACTGAAGCTTTCTTT. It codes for CASTYPDSVNTEAFF.

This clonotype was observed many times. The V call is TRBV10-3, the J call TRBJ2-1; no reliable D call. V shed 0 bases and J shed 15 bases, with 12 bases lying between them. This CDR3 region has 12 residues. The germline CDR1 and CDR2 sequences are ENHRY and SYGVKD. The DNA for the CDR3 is TGTGCCATCAGTGAGTCCGGAGTCATAGGGTTCTTC. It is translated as CAISESGVIGFF.

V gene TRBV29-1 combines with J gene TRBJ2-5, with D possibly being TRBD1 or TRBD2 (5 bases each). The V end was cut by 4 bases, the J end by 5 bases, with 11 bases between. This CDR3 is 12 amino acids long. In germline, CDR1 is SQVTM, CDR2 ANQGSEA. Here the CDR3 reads CSVVGWGETQYF. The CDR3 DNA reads TGCAGCGTTGTTGGGTGGGGGGAGACCCAGTACTTC.